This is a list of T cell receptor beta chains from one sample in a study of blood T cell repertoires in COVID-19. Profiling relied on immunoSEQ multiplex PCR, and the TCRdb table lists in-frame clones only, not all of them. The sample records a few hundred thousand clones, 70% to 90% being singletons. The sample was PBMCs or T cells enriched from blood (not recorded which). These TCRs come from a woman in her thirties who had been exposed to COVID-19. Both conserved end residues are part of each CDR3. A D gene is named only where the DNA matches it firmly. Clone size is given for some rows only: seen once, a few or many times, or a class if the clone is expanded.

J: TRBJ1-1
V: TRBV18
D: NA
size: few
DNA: TGTGCCAGCTCACCACCGGGACACTCGAACACTGAAGCTTTCTTT
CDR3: CASSPPGHSNTEAFF

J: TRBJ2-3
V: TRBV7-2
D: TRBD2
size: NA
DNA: TGTGCCAGCAGCTTACTAGCGGGGGGCACAGATACGCAGTATTTT
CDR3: CASSLLAGGTDTQYF

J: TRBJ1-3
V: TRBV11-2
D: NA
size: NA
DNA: TGTGCCAGCAGCTTAGTCCCGGGATCTGGAAACACCATATATTTT
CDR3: CASSLVPGSGNTIYF

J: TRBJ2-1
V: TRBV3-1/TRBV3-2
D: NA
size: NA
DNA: TGTGCCAGCAGCCAGGCCTATGCGGTCAATGAGCAGTTCTTC
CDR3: CASSQAYAVNEQFF

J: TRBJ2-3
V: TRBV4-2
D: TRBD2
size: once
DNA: TGTGCCAGCAGCCAAGATGTAGCGGGGGAGTGGACAGATACGCAGTATTTT
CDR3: CASSQDVAGEWTDTQYF

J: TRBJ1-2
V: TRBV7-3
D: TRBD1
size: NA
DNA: TGTGCCAGCAGCAATGGACAGGGGGACTATGGCTACACCTTC
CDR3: CASSNGQGDYGYTF

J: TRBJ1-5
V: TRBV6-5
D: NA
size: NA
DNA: TGTGCCAGCAGCCAGCAGGGCAATCAGCCCCAGCATTTT
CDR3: CASSQQGNQPQHF

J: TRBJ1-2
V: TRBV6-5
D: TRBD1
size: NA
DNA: TGTGCCAGCAGTACCCAGATTACAGGGGTAGGGGGCTACACCTTC
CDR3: CASSTQITGVGGYTF

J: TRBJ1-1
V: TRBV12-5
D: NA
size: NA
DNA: TGTGCTAGTGGTTTGCCGACATCGACCCTGAACACTGAAGCTTTCTTT
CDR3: CASGLPTSTLNTEAFF

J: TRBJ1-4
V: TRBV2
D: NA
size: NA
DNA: TGTGCCAGCAGGAGCGACAGAGCAACTAATGAAAAACTGTTTTTT
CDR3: CASRSDRATNEKLFF

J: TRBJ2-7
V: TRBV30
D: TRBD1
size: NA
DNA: TGTGCCTGGAGTGTACTCTCGGGACAGGGTCGCGACGAGCAGTACTTC
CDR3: CAWSVLSGQGRDEQYF

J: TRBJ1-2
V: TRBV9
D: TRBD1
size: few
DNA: TGTGCCAGCAGCGCCAGATCTACCGGGACAGGGGTTTATGGCTACACCTTC
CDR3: CASSARSTGTGVYGYTF

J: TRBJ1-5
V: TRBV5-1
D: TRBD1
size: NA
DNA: TGCGCCAGCAGCTTACAGGGGGCGGACAATCAGCCCCAGCATTTT
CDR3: CASSLQGADNQPQHF

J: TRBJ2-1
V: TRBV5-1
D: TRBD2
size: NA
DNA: TGCGCCAGCAGCTTGGAGCGGGGGGGCCGGGGTGAGCAGTTCTTC
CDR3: CASSLERGGRGEQFF

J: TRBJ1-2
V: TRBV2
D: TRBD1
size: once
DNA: TGTGCCAGCAGTGAACAGGGGGTTTATGGCTACACCTTC
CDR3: CASSEQGVYGYTF

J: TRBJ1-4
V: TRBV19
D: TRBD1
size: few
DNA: TGTGCCAGTAGTACGACACAGGGGGGGAATGAAAAACTGTTTTTT
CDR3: CASSTTQGGNEKLFF

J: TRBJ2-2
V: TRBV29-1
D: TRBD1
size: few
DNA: TGCAGCGTTGTGCCGGGACAGAGGATCACCGGGGAGCTGTTTTTT
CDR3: CSVVPGQRITGELFF

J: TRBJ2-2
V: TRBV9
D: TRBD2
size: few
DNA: TGTGCCAGCAGCGTAAGTCCGGGACTAGTGAACACCGGGGAGCTGTTTTTT
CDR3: CASSVSPGLVNTGELFF

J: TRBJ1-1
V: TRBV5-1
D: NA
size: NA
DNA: TGCGCCAGCAGGCCCCACCAGGGGACGGCGAACACTGAAGCTTTCTTT
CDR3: CASRPHQGTANTEAFF

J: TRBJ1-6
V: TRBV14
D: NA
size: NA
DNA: TGTGCCAGCAACCAACAGGGTCATTCACCCCTCCACTTT
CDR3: CASNQQGHSPLHF

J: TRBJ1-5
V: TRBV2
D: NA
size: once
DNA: TGTGCCAGCAGTGAGGGAGAGAGCAATCAGCCCCAGCATTTT
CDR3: CASSEGESNQPQHF

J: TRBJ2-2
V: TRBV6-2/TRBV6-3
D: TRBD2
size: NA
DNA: TGTGCCAGCAGCCGCAGCGGGGGGGCCTACACCGGGGAGCTGTTTTTT
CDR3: CASSRSGGAYTGELFF

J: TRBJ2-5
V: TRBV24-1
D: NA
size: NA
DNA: TGTGCCACCAGTGATTACTTGGAGACCCAGTACTTC
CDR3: CATSDYLETQYF

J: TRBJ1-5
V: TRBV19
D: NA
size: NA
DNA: TGTGCCAGTACACCTGACGGGACTGGTTGGACGCCCCAGCATTTT
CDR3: CASTPDGTGWTPQHF

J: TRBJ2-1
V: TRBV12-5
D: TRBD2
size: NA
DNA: TGTGCTAGTGGTTTGACCCGAGGACTAGCGGGGGGAAATGAGCAGTTCTTC
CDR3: CASGLTRGLAGGNEQFF

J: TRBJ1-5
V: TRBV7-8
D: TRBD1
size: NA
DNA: TGTGCCAGCAGCCCGCTCCAGGGGGCGAAGCAGCCCCAGCATTTT
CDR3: CASSPLQGAKQPQHF

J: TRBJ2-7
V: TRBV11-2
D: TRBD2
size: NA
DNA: TGTGCCAGCAGCCCTGGGGGAGGGTTAGGATCCTACGAGCAGTACTTC
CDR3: CASSPGGGLGSYEQYF

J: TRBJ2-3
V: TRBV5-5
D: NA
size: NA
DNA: TGTGCCAGCAGCTCTTACTTCACAGATACGCAGTATTTT
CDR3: CASSSYFTDTQYF

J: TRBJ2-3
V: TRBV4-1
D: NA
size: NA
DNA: TGCGCCAGCAGCCAAGATTCAGGACAAACAGATACGCAGTATTTT
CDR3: CASSQDSGQTDTQYF

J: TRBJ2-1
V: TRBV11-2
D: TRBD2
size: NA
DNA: TGTGCTTCCGGGGGGGCCATCGGCTATGAGCAGTTCTTC
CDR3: CASGGAIGYEQFF

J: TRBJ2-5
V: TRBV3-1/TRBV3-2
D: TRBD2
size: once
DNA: TGTGCCAGCAGCCAAACTAGCGGGGCCCAAGAGACCCAGTACTTC
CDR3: CASSQTSGAQETQYF

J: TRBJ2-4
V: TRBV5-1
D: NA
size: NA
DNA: TGCGCCAGCAGCTTCTCAGGGGCTTATGGTAGCATTCAGTACTTC
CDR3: CASSFSGAYGSIQYF

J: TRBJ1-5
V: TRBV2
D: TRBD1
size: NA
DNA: TGTGCCAGCAGTGAAGCGCTCAGGACAGGGATCAATCAGCCCCAGCATTTT
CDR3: CASSEALRTGINQPQHF

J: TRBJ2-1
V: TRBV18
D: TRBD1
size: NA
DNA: TGTGCCAGCTCACCGGCTTACAGGGGACAATACAATGAGCAGTTCTTC
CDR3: CASSPAYRGQYNEQFF

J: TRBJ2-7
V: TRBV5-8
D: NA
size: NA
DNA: TGTGCCAGCAGCTCACTGATGTCCTGGAGTGGAGAGCAGTACTTC
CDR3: CASSSLMSWSGEQYF

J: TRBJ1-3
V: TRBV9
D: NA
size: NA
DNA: TGTGCCAGCAGCGCCCGGAGGGGGGGTTTTGGAAACACCATATATTTT
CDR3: CASSARRGGFGNTIYF

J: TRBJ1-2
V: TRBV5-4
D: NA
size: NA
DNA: TGTGCCAGCAGCATTGACTTATATGGCTACACCTTC
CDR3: CASSIDLYGYTF

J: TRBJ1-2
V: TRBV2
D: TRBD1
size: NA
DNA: TGTGCCAGCAGTGAAGTTGGGACAGGGGTTCGTGGCTACACCTTC
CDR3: CASSEVGTGVRGYTF

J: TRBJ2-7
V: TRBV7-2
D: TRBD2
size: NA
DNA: TGTGCCAGCAGCCTCACGGGGGGGAGCTCCTACGAGCAGTACTTC
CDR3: CASSLTGGSSYEQYF

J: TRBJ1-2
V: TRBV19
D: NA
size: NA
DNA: TGTGCCAGTAGCCAAGACACCTATCTTAACTATGGCTACACCTTC
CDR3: CASSQDTYLNYGYTF

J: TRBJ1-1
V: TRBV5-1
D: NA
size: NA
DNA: TGCGCCAGCAGCGGCCGGGACAAGAACACTGAAGCTTTCTTT
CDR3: CASSGRDKNTEAFF

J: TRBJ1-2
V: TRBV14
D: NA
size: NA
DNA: TGTGCCAGCAGCCAAAGGGGGACGATACGAAACTATGGCTACACCTTC
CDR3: CASSQRGTIRNYGYTF

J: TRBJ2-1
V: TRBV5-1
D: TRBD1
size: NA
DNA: TGCGCCAGCAGCCTGGGACAGGGGGCAATTGGTGAGCAGTTCTTC
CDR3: CASSLGQGAIGEQFF

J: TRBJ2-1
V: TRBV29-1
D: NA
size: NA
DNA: TGCAGCGTTGAGCCGGGGCTGGGGAGGAACAATGAGCAGTTCTTC
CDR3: CSVEPGLGRNNEQFF

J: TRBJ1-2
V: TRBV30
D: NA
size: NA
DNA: TGTGCCTGGAGATCCCCCACCTCGGGCCTAGGGGGCTATGGCTACACCTTC
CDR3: CAWRSPTSGLGGYGYTF

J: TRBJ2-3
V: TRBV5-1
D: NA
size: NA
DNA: TGCGCCAGCAGACCTGTCACCACTAGCACAGATACGCAGTATTTT
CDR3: CASRPVTTSTDTQYF

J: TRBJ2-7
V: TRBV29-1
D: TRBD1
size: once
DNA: TGCAGCGTCACGGGACAGGGTCTTTACGAGCAGTACTTC
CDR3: CSVTGQGLYEQYF

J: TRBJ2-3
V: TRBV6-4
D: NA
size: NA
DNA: TGTGCCAGCAGTGACGAGGGAACAGATACGCAGTATTTT
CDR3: CASSDEGTDTQYF

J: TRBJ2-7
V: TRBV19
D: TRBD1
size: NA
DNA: TGTGCCAGTAGTCTCGGGACAGGCTACGAGCAGTACTTC
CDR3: CASSLGTGYEQYF

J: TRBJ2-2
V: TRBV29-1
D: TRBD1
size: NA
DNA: TGCAGCGTCAGGGGGACAACTAACACCGGGGAGCTGTTTTTT
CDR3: CSVRGTTNTGELFF

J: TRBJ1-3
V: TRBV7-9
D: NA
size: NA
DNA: TGTGCCAGCAACTTACCGGGAAACACCATATATTTT
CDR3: CASNLPGNTIYF

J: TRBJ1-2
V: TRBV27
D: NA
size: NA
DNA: TGTGCCACCGCAACCGGGGGATCTAACTATGGCTACACCTTC
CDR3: CATATGGSNYGYTF

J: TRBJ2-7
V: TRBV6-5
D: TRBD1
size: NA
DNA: TGTGCCAGCAGTTACTCCAGGGACAGGGGGGACTACGAGCAGTACTTC
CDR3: CASSYSRDRGDYEQYF